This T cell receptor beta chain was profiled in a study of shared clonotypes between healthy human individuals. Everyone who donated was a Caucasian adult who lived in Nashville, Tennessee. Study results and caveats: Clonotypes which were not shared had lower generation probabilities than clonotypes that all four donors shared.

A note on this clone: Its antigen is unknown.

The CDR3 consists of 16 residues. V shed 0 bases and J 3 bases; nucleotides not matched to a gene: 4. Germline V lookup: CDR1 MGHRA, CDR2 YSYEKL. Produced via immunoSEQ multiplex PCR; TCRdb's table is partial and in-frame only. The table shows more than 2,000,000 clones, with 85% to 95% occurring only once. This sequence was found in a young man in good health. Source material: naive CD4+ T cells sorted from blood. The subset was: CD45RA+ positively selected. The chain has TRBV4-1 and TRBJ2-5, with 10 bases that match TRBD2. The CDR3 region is CASSQDGLAGEETQYF. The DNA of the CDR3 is TGCGCCAGCAGCCAAGATGGGCTAGCGGGAGAAGAGACCCAGTACTTC.